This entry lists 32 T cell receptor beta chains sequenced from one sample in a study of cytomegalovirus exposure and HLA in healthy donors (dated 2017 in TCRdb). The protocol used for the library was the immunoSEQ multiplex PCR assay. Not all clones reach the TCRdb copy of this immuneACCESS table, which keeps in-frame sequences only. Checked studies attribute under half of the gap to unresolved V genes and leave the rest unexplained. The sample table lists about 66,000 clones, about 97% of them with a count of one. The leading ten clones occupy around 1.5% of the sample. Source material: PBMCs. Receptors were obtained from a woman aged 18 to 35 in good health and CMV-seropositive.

This CDR3 reads CAWSRKELFF. CDR3 nucleotide sequence: TGTGCCTGGTCTCGTAAGGAGCTGTTTTTT. J is TRBJ2-2 and V is TRBV30, with no clear D. The germline V and J ends were trimmed by 5 bases and 10 bases, with 8 bases remaining between them. Germline V gives CDR1 GTSNPN, CDR2 SVGIG (reference sequence). This CDR3 has 10 amino acids.

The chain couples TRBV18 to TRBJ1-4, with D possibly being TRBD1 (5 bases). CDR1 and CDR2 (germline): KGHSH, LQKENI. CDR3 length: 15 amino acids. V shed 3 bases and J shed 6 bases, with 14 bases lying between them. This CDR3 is CASSPRVGGDEKLFF. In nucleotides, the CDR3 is TGTGCCAGCTCACCCCGGGTCGGAGGGGATGAAAAACTGTTTTTT.

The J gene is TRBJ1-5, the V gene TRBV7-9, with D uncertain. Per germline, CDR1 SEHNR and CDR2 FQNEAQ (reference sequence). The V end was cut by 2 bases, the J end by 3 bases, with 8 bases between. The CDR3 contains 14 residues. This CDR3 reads CASSLTGNNQPQHF. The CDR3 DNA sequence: TGTGCCAGCAGCTTAACGGGGAACAATCAGCCCCAGCATTTT.

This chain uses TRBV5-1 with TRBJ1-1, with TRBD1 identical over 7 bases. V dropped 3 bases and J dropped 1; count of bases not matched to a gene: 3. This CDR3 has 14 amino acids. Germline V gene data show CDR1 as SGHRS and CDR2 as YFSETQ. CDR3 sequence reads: CASSSWTGNTEAFF. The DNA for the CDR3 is TGCGCCAGCAGCTCCTGGACAGGGAACACTGAAGCTTTCTTT.

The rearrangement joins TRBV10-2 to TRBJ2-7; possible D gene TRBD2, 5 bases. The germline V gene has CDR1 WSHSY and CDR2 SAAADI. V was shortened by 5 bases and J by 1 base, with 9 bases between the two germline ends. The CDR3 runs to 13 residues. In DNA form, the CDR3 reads TGCGCCAGCAGTTTACTAGTATCCTACGAGCAGTACTTC. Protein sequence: CASSLLVSYEQYF.

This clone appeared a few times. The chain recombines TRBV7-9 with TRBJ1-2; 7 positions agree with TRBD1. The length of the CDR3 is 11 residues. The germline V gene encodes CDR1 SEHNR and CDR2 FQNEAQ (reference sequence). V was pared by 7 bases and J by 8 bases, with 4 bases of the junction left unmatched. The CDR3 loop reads CASTRQGGYTF. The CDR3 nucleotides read TGTGCCAGCACCCGACAGGGCGGCTACACCTTC.

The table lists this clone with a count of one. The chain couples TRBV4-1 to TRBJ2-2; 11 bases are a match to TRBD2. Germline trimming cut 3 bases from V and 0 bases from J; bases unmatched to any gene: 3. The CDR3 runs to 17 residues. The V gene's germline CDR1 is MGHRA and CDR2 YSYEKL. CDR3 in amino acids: CASSHLLAGANTGELFF. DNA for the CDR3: TGCGCCAGCAGCCATTTACTAGCGGGGGCGAACACCGGGGAGCTGTTTTTT.

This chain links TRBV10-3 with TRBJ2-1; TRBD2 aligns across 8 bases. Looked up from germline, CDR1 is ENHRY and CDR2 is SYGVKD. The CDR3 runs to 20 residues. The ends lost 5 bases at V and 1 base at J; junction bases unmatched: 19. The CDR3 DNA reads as TGTGCCATCAGTCAAGCCGGACTAGCCGGGAAAAGGAGGTCCTACAATGAGCAGTTCTTC. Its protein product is CAISQAGLAGKRRSYNEQFF.

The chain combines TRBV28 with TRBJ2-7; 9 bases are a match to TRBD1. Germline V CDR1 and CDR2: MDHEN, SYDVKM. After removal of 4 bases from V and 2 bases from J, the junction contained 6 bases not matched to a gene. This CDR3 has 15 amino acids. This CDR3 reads CASSSRRTGAYEQYF. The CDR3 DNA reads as TGTGCCAGCAGTTCCCGCCGGACAGGGGCCTACGAGCAGTACTTC.

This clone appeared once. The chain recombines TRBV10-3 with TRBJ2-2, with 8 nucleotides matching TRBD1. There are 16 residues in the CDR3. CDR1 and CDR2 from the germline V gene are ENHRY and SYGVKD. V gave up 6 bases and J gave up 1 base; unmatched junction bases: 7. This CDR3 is CAISQGQGVNTGELFF. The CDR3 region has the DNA TGTGCCATCAGCCAAGGACAGGGAGTGAACACCGGGGAGCTGTTTTTT.

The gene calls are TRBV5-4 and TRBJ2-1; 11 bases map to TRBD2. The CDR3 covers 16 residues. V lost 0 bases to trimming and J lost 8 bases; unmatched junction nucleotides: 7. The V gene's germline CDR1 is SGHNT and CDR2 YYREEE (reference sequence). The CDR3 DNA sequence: TGTGCCAGCAGCTTGGTCTCTAGCGGGAGGAGAGATGAGCAGTTCTTC. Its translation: CASSLVSSGRRDEQFF.

The CDR3: CASSLAGNNEQFF. The DNA of the CDR3 is TGTGCCAGCAGTTTAGCGGGCAACAATGAGCAGTTCTTC. The V and J genes are TRBV27 and TRBJ2-1; D may be TRBD2 (5 bases). The CDR3 covers 13 residues. The V gene lost 2 bases and the J gene lost 5 bases, with 7 bases spanning the gap. Germline CDR1 reads MNHEY; CDR2 reads SMNVEV (reference sequence).

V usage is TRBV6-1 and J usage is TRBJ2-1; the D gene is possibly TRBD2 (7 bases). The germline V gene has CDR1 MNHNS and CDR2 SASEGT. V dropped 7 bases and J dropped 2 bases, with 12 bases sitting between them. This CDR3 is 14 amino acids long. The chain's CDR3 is CASIQGGPYNEQFF. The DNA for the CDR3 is TGTGCCAGCATACAGGGAGGGCCCTACAATGAGCAGTTCTTC.

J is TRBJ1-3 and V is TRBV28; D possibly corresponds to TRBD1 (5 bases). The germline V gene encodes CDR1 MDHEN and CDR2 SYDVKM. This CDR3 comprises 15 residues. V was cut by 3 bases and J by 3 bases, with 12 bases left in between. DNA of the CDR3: TGTGCCAGCAGTTTCCAGGGTCTTTTTGGAAACACCATATATTTT. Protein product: CASSFQGLFGNTIYF.

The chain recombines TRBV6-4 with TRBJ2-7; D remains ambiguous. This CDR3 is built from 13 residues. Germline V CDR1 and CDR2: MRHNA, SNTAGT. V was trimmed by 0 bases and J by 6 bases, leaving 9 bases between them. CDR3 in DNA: TGTGCCAGCAGTGACTCCTACCAAACCGAGCAGTACTTC. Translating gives CASSDSYQTEQYF.

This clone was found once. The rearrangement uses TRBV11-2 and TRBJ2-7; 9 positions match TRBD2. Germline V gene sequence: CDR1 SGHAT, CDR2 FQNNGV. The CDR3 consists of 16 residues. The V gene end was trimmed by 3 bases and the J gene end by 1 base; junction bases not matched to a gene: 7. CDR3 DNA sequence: TGTGCCAGCAGCTTTGGTGAGCTAGCGGGATCCTACGAGCAGTACTTC. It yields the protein CASSFGELAGSYEQYF.

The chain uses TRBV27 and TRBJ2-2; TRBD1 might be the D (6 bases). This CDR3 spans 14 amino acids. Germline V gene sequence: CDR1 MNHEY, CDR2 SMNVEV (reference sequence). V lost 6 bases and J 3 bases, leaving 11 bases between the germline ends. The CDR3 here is CASSFRGDTGELFF. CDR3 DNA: TGTGCCAGCAGCTTCAGGGGTGACACCGGGGAGCTGTTTTTT.

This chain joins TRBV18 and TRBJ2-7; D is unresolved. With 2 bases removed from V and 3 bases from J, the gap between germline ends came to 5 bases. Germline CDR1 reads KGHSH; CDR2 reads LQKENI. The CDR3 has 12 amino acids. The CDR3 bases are TGTGCCAGCTCACCAGGCCACTACGAGCAGTACTTC. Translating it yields CASSPGHYEQYF.

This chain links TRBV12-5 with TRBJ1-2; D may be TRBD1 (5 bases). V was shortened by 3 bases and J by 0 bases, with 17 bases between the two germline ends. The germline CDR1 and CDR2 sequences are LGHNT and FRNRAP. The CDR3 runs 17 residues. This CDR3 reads CASGFSQAAPPNYGYTF. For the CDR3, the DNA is TGTGCTAGTGGTTTCTCACAGGCGGCCCCACCTAACTATGGCTACACCTTC.

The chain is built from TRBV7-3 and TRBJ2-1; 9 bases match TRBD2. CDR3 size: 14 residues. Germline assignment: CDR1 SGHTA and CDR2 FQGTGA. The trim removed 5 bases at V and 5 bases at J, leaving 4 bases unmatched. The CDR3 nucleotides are TGTGCCAGCAGCACGGGACTAGCAGACAATGAGCAGTTCTTC. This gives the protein CASSTGLADNEQFF.

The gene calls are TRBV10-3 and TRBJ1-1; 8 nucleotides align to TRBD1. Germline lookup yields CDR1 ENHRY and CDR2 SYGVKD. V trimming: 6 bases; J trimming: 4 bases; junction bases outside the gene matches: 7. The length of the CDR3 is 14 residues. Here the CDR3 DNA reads TGTGCCATCAGCGGGACAGGATACGGCACTGAAGCTTTCTTT. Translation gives CAISGTGYGTEAFF.

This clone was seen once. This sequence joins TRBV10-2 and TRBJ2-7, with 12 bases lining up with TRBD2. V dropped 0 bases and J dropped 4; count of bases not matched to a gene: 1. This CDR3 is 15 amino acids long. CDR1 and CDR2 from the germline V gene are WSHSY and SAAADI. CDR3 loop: CASSESGTSGYEQYF. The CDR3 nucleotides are TGCGCCAGCAGTGAGTCCGGGACTAGCGGGTACGAGCAGTACTTC.

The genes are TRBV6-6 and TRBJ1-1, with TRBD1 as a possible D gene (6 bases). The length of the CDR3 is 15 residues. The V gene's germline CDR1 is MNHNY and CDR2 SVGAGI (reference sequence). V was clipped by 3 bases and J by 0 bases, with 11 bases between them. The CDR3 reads CASSYLGALNTEAFF. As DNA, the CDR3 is TGTGCCAGCAGTTATTTGGGGGCACTGAACACTGAAGCTTTCTTT.

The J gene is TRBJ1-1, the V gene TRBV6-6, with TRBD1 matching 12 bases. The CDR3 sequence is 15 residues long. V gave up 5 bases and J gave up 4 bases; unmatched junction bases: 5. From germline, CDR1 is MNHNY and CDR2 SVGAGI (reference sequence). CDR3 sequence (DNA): TGTGCCAGCAGTAGGGACAGGGGGCTGGTCACTGAAGCTTTCTTT. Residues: CASSRDRGLVTEAFF.

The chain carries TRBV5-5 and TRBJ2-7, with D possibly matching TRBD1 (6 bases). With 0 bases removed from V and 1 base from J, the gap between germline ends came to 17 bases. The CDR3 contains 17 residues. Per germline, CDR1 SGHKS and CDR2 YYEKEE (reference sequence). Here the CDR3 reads CASSLGPFGTPSYEQYF. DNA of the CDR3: TGTGCCAGCAGCTTGGGACCCTTCGGGACACCTTCCTACGAGCAGTACTTC.

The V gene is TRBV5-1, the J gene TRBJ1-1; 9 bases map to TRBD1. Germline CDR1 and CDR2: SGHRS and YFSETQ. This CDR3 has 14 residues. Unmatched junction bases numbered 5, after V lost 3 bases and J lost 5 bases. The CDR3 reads CASSSGTGRTEAFF. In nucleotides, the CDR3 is TGCGCCAGCAGCTCCGGGACAGGGAGGACTGAAGCTTTCTTT.

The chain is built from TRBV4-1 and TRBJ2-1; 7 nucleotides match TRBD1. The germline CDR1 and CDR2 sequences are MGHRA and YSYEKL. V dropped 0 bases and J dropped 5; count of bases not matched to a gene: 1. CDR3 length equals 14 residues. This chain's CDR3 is CASSQETGDNEQFF. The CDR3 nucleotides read TGCGCCAGCAGCCAAGAAACAGGGGACAATGAGCAGTTCTTC.

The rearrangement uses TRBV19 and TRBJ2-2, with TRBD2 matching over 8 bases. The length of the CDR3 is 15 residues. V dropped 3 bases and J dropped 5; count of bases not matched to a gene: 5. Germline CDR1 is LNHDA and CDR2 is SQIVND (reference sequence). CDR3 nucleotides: TGTGCCAGTAGTATCGCAACGGGGGGGACCGGGGAGCTGTTTTTT. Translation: CASSIATGGTGELFF.

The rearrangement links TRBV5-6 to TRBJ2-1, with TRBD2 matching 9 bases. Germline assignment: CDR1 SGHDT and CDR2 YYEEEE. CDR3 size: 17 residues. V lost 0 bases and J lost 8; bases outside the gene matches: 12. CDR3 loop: CASSLGRLAAFEYEQFF. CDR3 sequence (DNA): TGTGCCAGCAGCTTGGGTCGACTAGCGGCTTTCGAGTATGAGCAGTTCTTC.

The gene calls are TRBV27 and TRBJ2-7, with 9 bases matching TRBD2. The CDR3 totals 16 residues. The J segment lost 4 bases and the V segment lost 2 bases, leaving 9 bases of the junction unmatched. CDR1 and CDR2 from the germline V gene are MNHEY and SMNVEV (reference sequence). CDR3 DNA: TGTGCCAGCAGTTTAGAGTTGGCTAGCGGGAAATACGAGCAGTACTTC. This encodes CASSLELASGKYEQYF.

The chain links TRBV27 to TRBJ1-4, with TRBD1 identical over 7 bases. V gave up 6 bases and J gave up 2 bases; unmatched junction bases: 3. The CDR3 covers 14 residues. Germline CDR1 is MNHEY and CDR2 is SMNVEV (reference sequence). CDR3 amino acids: CASRTTGTNEKLFF. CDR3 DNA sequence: TGTGCCAGCAGGACGACAGGGACTAATGAAAAACTGTTTTTT. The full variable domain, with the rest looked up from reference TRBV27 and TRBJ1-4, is EAQVTQNPRYLITVTGKKLTVTCSQNMNHEYMSWYRQDPGLGLRQIYYSMNVEVTDKGDVPEGYKVSRKEKRNFPLILESPSPNQTSLYFCASRTTGTNEKLFFGSGTQLSVL.

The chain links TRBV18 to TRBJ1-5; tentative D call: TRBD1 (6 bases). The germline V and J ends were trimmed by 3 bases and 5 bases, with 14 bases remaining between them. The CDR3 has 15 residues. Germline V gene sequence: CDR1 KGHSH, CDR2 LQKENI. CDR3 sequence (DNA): TGTGCCAGCTCACCCTTGGGCAGGGGCGATCAGCCCCAGCATTTT. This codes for CASSPLGRGDQPQHF.